This paragraph covers one T cell receptor (beta chain) sequence. Antigen: not known. Other DNA sequences in this sample translate to the same CDR3. This sample is part of a study of T cell responses to AZD1222 COVID-19 vaccine. The study, taken as a whole, reports: Only 5 or 6 people who got AZD1222 tested seropositive at baseline. The donor group comprised mostly white British people and more females; the analysis possibly underestimated clonal diversity. The peak T cell response came first, and repertoires were sampled only after it.

The CDR3 totals 14 residues. CDR1 is SGDLS, CDR2 YYNGEE, per germline. Trimming took 0 bases from V and 1 from J, leaving 7 bases between them. TCRdb's table, derived via immunoSEQ multiplex PCR, lists solely in-frame clones and lacks some. The data show 75,000 to 95,000 clones, roughly 85% seen once. Sequencing was performed on peripheral blood, taken on day 0 of AZD1222 vaccination. This clonotype was sampled from an adult in good health. The chain recombines TRBV9 with TRBJ2-5; D remains ambiguous. The CDR3 bases are TGTGCCAGCAGCGTAGCAGGATTCCAAGAGACCCAGTACTTC. It codes for CASSVAGFQETQYF.